This T cell receptor (beta chain) was sequenced in a study of regulatory T cells in long-lasting Graves disease. Time point described: newly diagnosed GD, antithyroid drugs for less than 3 months. Isolated PBMC RNA provided the starting material for the TCR library. As for this clonotype: This may be a read error, as it is one base from a much larger clone.

CDR1 and CDR2 (germline): LNHDA, SQIVND (reference sequence). This CDR3 region has 15 residues. Researchers made TCR beta libraries by using iRepertoire HTBI primers and running Arm-PCR on CDR3 regions. TCRdb re-analysed the multiplex PCR reads in MiXCR, keeping a single row per CDR3 protein. This sample carries some 250,000 distinct CDR3 sequences, just over 20% of them seen once, and the ten largest clones take around 14%. The material sequenced was peripheral blood mononuclear cells (PBMCs), taken at new diagnosis, from a patient treated with antithyroid drugs. The genes are TRBV19 and TRBJ1-1, with TRBD1 as a possible D gene (5 bases). The receptor's source is a female donor with Graves disease. CDR3 region: CASGIDRKGATEAFF. CDR3 nucleotides: TGTGCCAGTGGTATAGATCGGAAAGGGGCCACTGAAGCTTTCTTT.